One sample yielded the 24 T cell receptor beta chains listed below, sequenced in a study of blood T cell repertoires in COVID-19. Libraries were prepared by immunoSEQ multiplex PCR; TCRdb keeps only in-frame clonotypes and omits some of them. The profile shows more than 150,000 clones, under 85% of them singletons. Sequenced: peripheral blood. The receptors shown here come from an elderly woman with acute or convalescent COVID-19.

The chain uses TRBV10-3 and TRBJ1-1; D possibly corresponds to TRBD1 (5 bases). Trimming left V 0 bases short and J 3 bases short, with 8 bases between. The V gene's germline CDR1 is ENHRY and CDR2 SYGVKD. This CDR3 is 14 amino acids long. CDR3 coding DNA: TGTGCCATCAGTGAGTCGACAGCGCACACTGAAGCTTTCTTT. This codes for CAISESTAHTEAFF.

The V call is TRBV5-1, the J call TRBJ2-3; TRBD2 might be the D (6 bases). V gave up 4 bases and J gave up 6 bases, with 15 bases separating them. The CDR3 runs 14 residues. Germline assignment: CDR1 SGHRS and CDR2 YFSETQ. The CDR3 DNA follows: TGCGCCAGCAGCCCCGGTCTTGCGGGGGATACGCAGTATTTT. It yields the protein CASSPGLAGDTQYF.

CDR3 DNA sequence: TGTGCCAGCAGCTTAACTCGACTAGCCAGGGCCCAGTACTTC. This sequence encodes CASSLTRLARAQYF. The chain carries TRBV7-6 and TRBJ2-5, with 7 bases fitting TRBD2. The CDR3 sequence is 14 residues long. Germline CDR1 and CDR2: SGHVS and FNYEAQ. V dropped 2 bases and J dropped 9; count of bases not matched to a gene: 9.

The rearrangement uses TRBV14 and TRBJ2-3; TRBD2 aligns across 9 bases. Germline loops: CDR1 SGHDN, CDR2 FVKESK. This CDR3 contains 19 residues. The V gene end was trimmed by 4 bases and the J gene end by 1 base; junction bases not matched to a gene: 15. For the CDR3, the DNA is TGTGCCAGCAGCCGCATCAAACCGGGACTAGCTTCACGCACAGATACGCAGTATTTT. It is translated as CASSRIKPGLASRTDTQYF.

The gene calls are TRBV29-1 and TRBJ1-1, with D uncertain. The V and J ends lost 6 bases and 1 base respectively, with 12 bases between them. Germline V gene lookup returns CDR1 SQVTM and CDR2 ANQGSEA. This CDR3 is built from 13 residues. CDR3 sequence reads: CSVPPPQNTEAFF. The CDR3 DNA reads as TGCAGCGTGCCCCCCCCACAGAACACTGAAGCTTTCTTT.

The CDR3 region has the DNA TGTGCCAGCAGTTCCTTAACAGGGGACTATAATTCACCCCTCCACTTT. It encodes CASSSLTGDYNSPLHF. This chain joins TRBV27 and TRBJ1-6; 7 nucleotides align to TRBD1. The CDR3 is made up of 16 amino acids. From germline, CDR1 is MNHEY and CDR2 SMNVEV (reference sequence). Trimming took 4 bases from V and 3 from J; bases not matched to a gene: 6.

V gene TRBV3-1 (or the pseudogene TRBV3-2) combines with J gene TRBJ2-3; D is unclear. The CDR3 covers 13 residues. V lost 4 bases and J lost 2, with 7 bases in between. CDR1 and CDR2 from the germline V gene are LGHDT and YNNKEL (reference sequence). Here the CDR3 DNA reads TGTGCCAGCAGCCCCTTAGTCACAGATACGCAGTATTTT. This encodes CASSPLVTDTQYF.

This clone was found a few times. The chain is built from TRBV18 and TRBJ2-5; tentatively, D is TRBD2 (6 bases). V lost 3 bases and J 4 bases, leaving 18 bases between the germline ends. From germline, CDR1 is KGHSH and CDR2 LQKENI. The CDR3 consists of 16 residues. CDR3 loop: CASSPGGPEDGETQYF. The DNA for the CDR3 is TGTGCCAGCTCACCGGGAGGACCCGAAGACGGAGAGACCCAGTACTTC.

The gene calls are TRBV27 and TRBJ2-3; TRBD1 aligns across 9 bases. Unmatched junction bases numbered 9, after V lost 3 bases and J lost 5 bases. The CDR3 contains 16 residues. Per germline, CDR1 MNHEY and CDR2 SMNVEV (reference sequence). The CDR3 sequence: CASSLGPGQGVDTQYF. The CDR3 DNA sequence: TGTGCCAGCAGTTTGGGACCGGGACAGGGAGTAGATACGCAGTATTTT.

This chain joins TRBV19 and TRBJ1-5; D call uncertain. Trimming left V 2 bases short and J 4 bases short, with 9 bases between. The CDR3 is 14 residues long. Germline values: CDR1 LNHDA, CDR2 SQIVND (reference sequence). The CDR3 DNA reads TGTGCCAGTAGTATATACAGCCTTAATCAGCCCCAGCATTTT. The encoded protein is CASSIYSLNQPQHF.

The chain carries TRBV5-4 and TRBJ2-7; 10 positions match TRBD2. The CDR3 spans 17 residues. V trimming: 1 base; J trimming: 0 bases; junction bases outside the gene matches: 7. The germline V gene has CDR1 SGHNT and CDR2 YYREEE (reference sequence). The chain's CDR3 is CASSLRAGTSVSYEQYF. In nucleotides, the CDR3 is TGTGCCAGCAGCTTGCGGGCGGGGACTAGCGTCTCCTACGAGCAGTACTTC.

This sequence joins TRBV6-5 and TRBJ2-5; 11 bases map to TRBD1. The germline V gene has CDR1 MNHEY and CDR2 SVGAGI. CDR3 length: 14 residues. Unmatched junction bases numbered 4, after V lost 6 bases and J lost 4 bases. The CDR3 nucleotides are TGTGCCAGCAGGCCGGACAGGGGGCGAGAGACCCAGTACTTC. It specifies CASRPDRGRETQYF.

The rearrangement links TRBV3-1 (or the pseudogene TRBV3-2) to TRBJ1-5; D perhaps matches TRBD1 (6 bases). V dropped 0 bases and J dropped 3 bases, with 12 bases sitting between them. Germline CDR1 reads LGHDT; CDR2 reads YNNKEL (reference sequence). The CDR3 extends over 16 amino acids. CDR3 DNA: TGTGCCAGCAGCCAAGATGGTCCAGGGGTCAATCAGCCCCAGCATTTT. The encoded protein is CASSQDGPGVNQPQHF.

At least ten counts were recorded for this clone. The chain employs TRBV5-4 and TRBJ2-1, with 11 bases matching TRBD1. Losses at the gene ends were 3 bases for V and 8 bases for J; bases not matched to a gene: 4. Germline V CDR1 and CDR2: SGHNT, YYREEE (reference sequence). This CDR3 region has 14 residues. The DNA for the CDR3 is TGTGCCAGCAGCTGGGACAGGGGGAGGCATGAGCAGTTCTTC. This gives the protein CASSWDRGRHEQFF.

The chain is built from TRBV7-2 and TRBJ1-1; TRBD1 agrees at 8 bases. Trimming at V came to 4 bases and at J to 5 bases, leaving 3 bases not matched to a gene. The CDR3 contains 13 residues. Germline lookup yields CDR1 SGHTA and CDR2 FQGNSA. The CDR3 reads CASSSQGGTEAFF. DNA of the CDR3: TGTGCCAGCAGCTCACAGGGGGGGACTGAAGCTTTCTTT.

J is TRBJ1-2 and V is TRBV25-1; a weak D match, TRBD1 (5 bases). Between the trimmed V and J ends, which lost 2 bases and 8 bases, there was a span of 15 bases. The V gene's germline CDR1 is MGHDK and CDR2 SYGVNS. There are 14 residues in the CDR3. The CDR3 nucleotides are TGTGCCAGCAGTGAAGCGGGGAGGGACCAAGGCTACACCTTC. This encodes CASSEAGRDQGYTF.

The chain joins TRBV20-1 to TRBJ1-2; 8 nucleotides match TRBD1. This CDR3 is built from 12 residues. The trim removed 3 bases at V and 8 bases at J, leaving 5 bases unmatched. Germline V CDR1 and CDR2: DFQATT, SNEGSKA (reference sequence). CDR3 amino acids: CSASDRGEGYTF. The CDR3 DNA sequence: TGCAGTGCTAGTGACAGGGGTGAAGGCTACACCTTC.

The gene calls are TRBV11-2 and TRBJ1-2, with D possibly being TRBD1 (6 bases). Germline V lookup: CDR1 SGHAT, CDR2 FQNNGV. Trimming stripped 5 bases from V and 0 bases from J, with 13 bases between. The CDR3 sequence is 15 residues long. The CDR3 DNA reads TGTGCCAGCAGCACCTACAGGGTTCCTAACTATGGCTACACCTTC. It codes for CASSTYRVPNYGYTF.

This clone showed up just once. This chain links TRBV5-4 with TRBJ2-5; TRBD1 agrees at 8 bases. CDR1 and CDR2 from the germline V gene are SGHNT and YYREEE (reference sequence). The V and J ends lost 7 bases and 5 bases, in that order; junction bases with no gene match: 16. The CDR3 totals 16 residues. The chain's CDR3 is CASHGQGVTSKETQYF. CDR3 bases: TGTGCCAGCCACGGACAGGGAGTAACAAGCAAGGAGACCCAGTACTTC.

This clone was detected once. This sequence joins TRBV7-6 and TRBJ1-6, with D perhaps matching TRBD1 (5 bases). The V gene lost 1 base and the J gene lost 9 bases, with 13 bases spanning the gap. This CDR3 contains 15 residues. Germline V gene data show CDR1 as SGHVS and CDR2 as FNYEAQ. The CDR3 is CASSLVAGSPSPLHF. CDR3 coding DNA: TGTGCCAGCAGCTTAGTAGCAGGGTCCCCTTCACCCCTCCACTTT.

In this sample, this clone turned up once. The chain combines TRBV3-1 (or the pseudogene TRBV3-2) with TRBJ1-1, with 8 bases identical to TRBD1. The trim removed 5 bases at V and 6 bases at J, leaving 5 bases unmatched. Germline V gene data show CDR1 as LGHDT and CDR2 as YNNKEL (reference sequence). This CDR3 spans 13 amino acids. The CDR3 DNA sequence: TGTGCCAGCAGCAACAGGGGGGGAGCTGAAGCTTTCTTT. It translates to CASSNRGGAEAFF.

This sequence joins TRBV5-1 and TRBJ1-5; D unclear. There are 15 residues in the CDR3. V was cut by 0 bases and J by 0 bases, with 7 bases left in between. CDR1 and CDR2 from the germline V gene are SGHRS and YFSETQ. DNA of the CDR3: TGCGCCAGCAGCTTGGAAGCGGCTAGCAATCAGCCCCAGCATTTT. It specifies CASSLEAASNQPQHF.

This sequence joins TRBV9 and TRBJ1-4; 7 bases match TRBD1. Trimming took 0 bases from V and 6 from J; bases not matched to a gene: 5. CDR3 length: 15 residues. Germline V gives CDR1 SGDLS, CDR2 YYNGEE. Here the CDR3 DNA reads TGTGCCAGCAGCGTAGCAACAGGGGAAGATGAAAAACTGTTTTTT. It specifies CASSVATGEDEKLFF.

The chain is built from TRBV6-6 and TRBJ2-5; 9 bases are a match to TRBD1. V shed 6 bases and J 0 bases; nucleotides not matched to a gene: 2. CDR3 size: 14 residues. CDR1 MNHNY and CDR2 SVGAGI come from the germline V gene (reference sequence). CDR3 protein: CASRDRGNQETQYF. In DNA, the CDR3 is TGTGCCAGCAGGGACAGGGGTAACCAAGAGACCCAGTACTTC.